This T cell receptor beta chain was identified in a study of blood T cell repertoires in COVID-19. On the study more broadly: The United States, Italy and Spain provided the acute and convalescent COVID-19 samples.

Original analysis: Nucleated cell number was recorded as an estimate derived from reference gene primer amplification. Measured with immunoSEQ multiplex PCR; TCRdb has only the in-frame clones, and not every one. V, J and clone size derive from that table, while D and trimming were established from the DNA sequence. This sample has about 210,000 clones, with about 86% found just once. Sequences were obtained from peripheral blood. The receptor comes from a woman aged 45-59 years with acute or convalescent COVID-19.

The CDR3 coding sequence is TGTGCCAGCAGTCGGGACAGGGGGGATGGGGAGACCCAGTACTTC. Translation gives CASSRDRGDGETQYF. The chain carries TRBV2 and TRBJ2-5, with TRBD1 matching over 11 bases. V was clipped by 5 bases and J by 5 bases; unmatched bases: 7. The V gene's germline CDR1 is SNHLY and CDR2 FYNNEI. The CDR3 extends over 15 amino acids. The full variable domain, rest sourced from reference TRBV2 and TRBJ2-5, is EPEVTQTPSHQVTQMGQEVILRCVPISNHLYFYWYRQILGQKVEFLVSFYNNEISEKSEIFDDQFSVERPDGSNFTLKIRSTKLEDSAMYFCASSRDRGDGETQYFGPGTRLLVL.